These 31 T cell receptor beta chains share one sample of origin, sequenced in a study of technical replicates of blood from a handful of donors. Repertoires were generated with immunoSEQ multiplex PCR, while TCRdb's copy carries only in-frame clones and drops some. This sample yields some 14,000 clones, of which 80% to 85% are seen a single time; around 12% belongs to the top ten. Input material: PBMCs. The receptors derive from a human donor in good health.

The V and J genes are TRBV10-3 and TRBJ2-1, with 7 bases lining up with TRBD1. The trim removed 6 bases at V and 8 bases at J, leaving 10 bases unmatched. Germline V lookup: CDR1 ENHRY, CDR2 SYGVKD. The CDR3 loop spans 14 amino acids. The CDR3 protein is CAIRSETGSDEQFF. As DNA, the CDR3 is TGTGCCATCAGATCGGAGACAGGGTCCGATGAGCAGTTCTTC.

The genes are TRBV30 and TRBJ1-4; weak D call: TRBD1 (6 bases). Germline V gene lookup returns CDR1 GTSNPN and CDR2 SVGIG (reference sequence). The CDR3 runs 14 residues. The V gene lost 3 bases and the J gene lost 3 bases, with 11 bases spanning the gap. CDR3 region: CAWRKAGANEKLFF. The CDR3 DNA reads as TGTGCCTGGAGAAAGGCAGGGGCTAATGAAAAACTGTTTTTT.

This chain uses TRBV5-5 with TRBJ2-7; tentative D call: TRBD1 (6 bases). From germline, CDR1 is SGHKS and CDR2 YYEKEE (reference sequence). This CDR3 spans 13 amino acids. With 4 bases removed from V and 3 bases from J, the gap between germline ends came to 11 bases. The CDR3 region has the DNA TGTGCCAGCAGCGAGGACAGATACTACGAGCAGTACTTC. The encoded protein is CASSEDRYYEQYF.

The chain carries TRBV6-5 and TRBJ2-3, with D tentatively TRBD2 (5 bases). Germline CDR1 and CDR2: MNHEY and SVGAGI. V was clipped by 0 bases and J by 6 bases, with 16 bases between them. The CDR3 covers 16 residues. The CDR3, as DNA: TGTGCCAGCAGTTACTCGGCTAGTGAGGGTCAGGATACGCAGTATTTT. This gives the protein CASSYSASEGQDTQYF.

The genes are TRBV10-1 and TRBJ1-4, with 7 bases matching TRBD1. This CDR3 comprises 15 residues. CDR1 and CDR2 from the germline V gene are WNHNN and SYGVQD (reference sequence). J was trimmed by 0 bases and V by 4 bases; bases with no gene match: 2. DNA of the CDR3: TGCGCCAGCAGTGCAGGACAGGCAACTAATGAAAAACTGTTTTTT. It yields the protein CASSAGQATNEKLFF.

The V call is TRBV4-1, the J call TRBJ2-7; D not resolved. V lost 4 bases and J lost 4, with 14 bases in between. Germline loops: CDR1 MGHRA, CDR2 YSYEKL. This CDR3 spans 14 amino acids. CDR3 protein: CASSLTDKGYEQYF. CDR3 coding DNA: TGCGCCAGCAGCCTCACCGACAAAGGTTACGAGCAGTACTTC.

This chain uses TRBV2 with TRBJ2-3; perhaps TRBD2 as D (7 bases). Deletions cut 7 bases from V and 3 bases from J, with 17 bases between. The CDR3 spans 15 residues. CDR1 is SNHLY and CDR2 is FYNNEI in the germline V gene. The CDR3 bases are TGTGCCAGCACCTGGGAGGGAGGGGGTACAGATACGCAGTATTTT. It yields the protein CASTWEGGGTDTQYF. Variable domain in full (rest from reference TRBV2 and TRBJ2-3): EPEVTQTPSHQVTQMGQEVILRCVPISNHLYFYWYRQILGQKVEFLVSFYNNEISEKSEIFDDQFSVERPDGSNFTLKIRSTKLEDSAMYFCASTWEGGGTDTQYFGPGTRLTVL.

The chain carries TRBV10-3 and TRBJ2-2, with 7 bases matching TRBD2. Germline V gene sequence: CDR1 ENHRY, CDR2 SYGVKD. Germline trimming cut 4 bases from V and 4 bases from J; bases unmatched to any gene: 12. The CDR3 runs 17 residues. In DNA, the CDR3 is TGTGCCATCAGTGGACCCGGGGGAGGGTTACGCACCGGGGAGCTGTTTTTT. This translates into CAISGPGGGLRTGELFF.

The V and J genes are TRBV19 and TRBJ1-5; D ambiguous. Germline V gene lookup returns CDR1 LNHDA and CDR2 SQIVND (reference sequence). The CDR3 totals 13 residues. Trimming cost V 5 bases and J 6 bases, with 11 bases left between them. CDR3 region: CASSLLQAQPQHF. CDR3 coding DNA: TGTGCCAGTAGTTTACTCCAGGCTCAGCCCCAGCATTTT.

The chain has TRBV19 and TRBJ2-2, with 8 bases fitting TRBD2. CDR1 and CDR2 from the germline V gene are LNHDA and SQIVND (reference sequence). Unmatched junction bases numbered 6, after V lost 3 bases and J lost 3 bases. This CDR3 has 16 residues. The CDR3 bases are TGTGCCAGTAGTATTGGCCTAGCGGGTTACACCGGGGAGCTGTTTTTT. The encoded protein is CASSIGLAGYTGELFF.

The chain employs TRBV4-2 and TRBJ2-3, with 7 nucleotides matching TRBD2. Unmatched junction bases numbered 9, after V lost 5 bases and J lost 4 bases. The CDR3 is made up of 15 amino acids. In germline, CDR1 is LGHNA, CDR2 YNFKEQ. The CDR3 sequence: CASSSQSREADTQYF. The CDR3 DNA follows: TGTGCCAGCAGCAGCCAATCTCGGGAGGCAGATACGCAGTATTTT.

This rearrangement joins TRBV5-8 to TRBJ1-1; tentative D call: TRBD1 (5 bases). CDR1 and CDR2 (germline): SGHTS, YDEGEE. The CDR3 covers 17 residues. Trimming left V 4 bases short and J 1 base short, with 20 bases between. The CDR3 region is CASSTYFDSRKNTEAFF. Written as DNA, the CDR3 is TGTGCCAGCAGCACGTATTTCGACAGTCGGAAGAACACTGAAGCTTTCTTT.

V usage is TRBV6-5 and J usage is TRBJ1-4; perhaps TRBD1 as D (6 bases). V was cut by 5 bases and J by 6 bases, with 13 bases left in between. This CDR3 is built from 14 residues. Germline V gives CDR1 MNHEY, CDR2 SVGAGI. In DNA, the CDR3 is TGTGCCAGCAGTAAGCTTCAGGGGTATGAAAAACTGTTTTTT. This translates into CASSKLQGYEKLFF.

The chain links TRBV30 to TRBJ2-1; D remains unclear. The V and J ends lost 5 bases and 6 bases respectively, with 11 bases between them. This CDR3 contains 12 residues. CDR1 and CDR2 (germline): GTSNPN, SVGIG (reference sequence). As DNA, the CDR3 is TGTGCCTGGGGTCGGTCTGCCAATGAGCAGTTCTTC. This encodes CAWGRSANEQFF.

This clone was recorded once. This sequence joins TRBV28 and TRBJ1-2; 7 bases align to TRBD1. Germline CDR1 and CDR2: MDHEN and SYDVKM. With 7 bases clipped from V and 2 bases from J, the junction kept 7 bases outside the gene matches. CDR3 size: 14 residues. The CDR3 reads CASNVEGANYGYTF. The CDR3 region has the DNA TGTGCCAGCAACGTGGAGGGGGCGAACTATGGCTACACCTTC.

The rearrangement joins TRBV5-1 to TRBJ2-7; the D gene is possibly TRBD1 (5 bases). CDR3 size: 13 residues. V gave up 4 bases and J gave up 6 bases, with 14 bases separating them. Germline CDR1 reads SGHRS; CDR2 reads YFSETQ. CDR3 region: CASSQGWVGEQYF. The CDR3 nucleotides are TGCGCCAGCAGCCAGGGCTGGGTAGGCGAGCAGTACTTC. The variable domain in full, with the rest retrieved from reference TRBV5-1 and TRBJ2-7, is KAGVTQTPRYLIKTRGQQVTLSCSPISGHRSVSWYQQTPGQGLQFLFEYFSETQRNKGNFPGRFSGRQFSNSRSEMNVSTLELGDSALYLCASSQGWVGEQYFGPGTRLTVT.

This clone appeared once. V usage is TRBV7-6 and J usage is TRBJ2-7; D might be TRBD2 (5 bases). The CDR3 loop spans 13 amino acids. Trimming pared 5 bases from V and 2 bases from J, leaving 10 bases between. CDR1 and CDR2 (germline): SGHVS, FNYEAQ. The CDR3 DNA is TGTGCCAGCAGCCTAAGGGAGCCCTACGAGCAGTACTTC. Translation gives CASSLREPYEQYF.

The CDR3 reads CASSPDLAGVRETQYF. The CDR3 nucleotides read TGTGCCAGTAGTCCGGACCTAGCGGGAGTTCGAGAGACCCAGTACTTC. The chain combines TRBV19 with TRBJ2-5; the match to TRBD2 covers 10 bases. This CDR3 spans 16 amino acids. Germline V gives CDR1 LNHDA, CDR2 SQIVND (reference sequence). Trimming took 5 bases from V and 4 from J; bases not matched to a gene: 10.

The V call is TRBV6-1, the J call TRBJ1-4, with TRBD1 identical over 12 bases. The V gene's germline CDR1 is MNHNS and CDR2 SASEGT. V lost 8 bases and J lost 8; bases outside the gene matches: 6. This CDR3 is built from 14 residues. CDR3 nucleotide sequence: TGTGCCAGCGGGACAGGGGGCGTGGGGGAAAAACTGTTTTTT. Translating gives CASGTGGVGEKLFF.

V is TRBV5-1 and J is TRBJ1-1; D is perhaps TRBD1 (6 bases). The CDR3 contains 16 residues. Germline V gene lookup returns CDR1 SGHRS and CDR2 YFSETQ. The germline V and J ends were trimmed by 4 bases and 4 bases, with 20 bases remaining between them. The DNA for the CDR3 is TGCGCCAGCAGCCCGGGTGGGGGCCCAAGGGGCACTGAAGCTTTCTTT. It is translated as CASSPGGGPRGTEAFF.

CDR3 sequence: CASSLDRDRTEAFF. The CDR3 DNA reads TGTGCCAGCAGTCTAGACAGGGATAGGACTGAAGCTTTCTTT. V is TRBV27 and J is TRBJ1-1, with 7 bases matching TRBD1. The germline gives CDR1 MNHEY, CDR2 SMNVEV (reference sequence). This CDR3 contains 14 residues. V dropped 5 bases and J dropped 5; count of bases not matched to a gene: 8.

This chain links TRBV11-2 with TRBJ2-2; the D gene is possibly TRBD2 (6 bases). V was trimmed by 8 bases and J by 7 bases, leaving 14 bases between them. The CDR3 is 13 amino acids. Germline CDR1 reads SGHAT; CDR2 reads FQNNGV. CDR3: CASQTREFGELFF. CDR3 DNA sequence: TGTGCCAGCCAAACCCGGGAGTTCGGGGAGCTGTTTTTT. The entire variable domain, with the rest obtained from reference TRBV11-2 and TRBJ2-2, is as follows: EAGVAQSPRYKIIEKRQSVAFWCNPISGHATLYWYQQILGQGPKLLIQFQNNGVVDDSQLPKDRFSAERLKGVDSTLKIQPAKLEDSAVYLCASQTREFGELFFGEGSRLTVL.

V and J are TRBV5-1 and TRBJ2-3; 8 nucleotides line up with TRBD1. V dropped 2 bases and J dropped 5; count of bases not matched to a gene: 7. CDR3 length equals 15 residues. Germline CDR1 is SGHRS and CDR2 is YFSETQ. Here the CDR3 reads CASSFLTGVIDTQYF. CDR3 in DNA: TGCGCCAGCAGCTTTCTGACAGGGGTGATAGATACGCAGTATTTT.

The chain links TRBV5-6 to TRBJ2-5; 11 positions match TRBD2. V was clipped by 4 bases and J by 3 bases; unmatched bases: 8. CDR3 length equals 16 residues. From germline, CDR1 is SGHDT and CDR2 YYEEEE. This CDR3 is CASSIGTSGKEETQYF. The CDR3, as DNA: TGTGCCAGCAGCATAGGGACTAGCGGCAAGGAAGAGACCCAGTACTTC.

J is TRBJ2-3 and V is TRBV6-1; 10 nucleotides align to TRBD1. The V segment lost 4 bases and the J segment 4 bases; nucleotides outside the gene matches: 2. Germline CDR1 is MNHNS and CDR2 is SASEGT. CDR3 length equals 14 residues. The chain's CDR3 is CASSATGGADTQYF. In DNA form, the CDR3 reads TGTGCCAGCAGTGCGACAGGGGGCGCAGATACGCAGTATTTT.

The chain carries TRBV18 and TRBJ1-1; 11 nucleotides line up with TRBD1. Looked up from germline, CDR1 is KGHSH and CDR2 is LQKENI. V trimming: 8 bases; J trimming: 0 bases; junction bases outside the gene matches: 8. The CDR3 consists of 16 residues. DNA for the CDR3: TGTGCCAGCACAGGACAGGGGGCCTCCATGAACACTGAAGCTTTCTTT. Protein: CASTGQGASMNTEAFF.

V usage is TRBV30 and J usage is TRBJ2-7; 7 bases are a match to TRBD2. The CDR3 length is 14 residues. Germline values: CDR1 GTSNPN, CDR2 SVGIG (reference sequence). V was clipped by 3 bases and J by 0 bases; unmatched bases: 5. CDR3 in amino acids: CAWRTSFSSYEQYF. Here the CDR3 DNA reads TGTGCCTGGAGGACTAGCTTTAGCTCCTACGAGCAGTACTTC.

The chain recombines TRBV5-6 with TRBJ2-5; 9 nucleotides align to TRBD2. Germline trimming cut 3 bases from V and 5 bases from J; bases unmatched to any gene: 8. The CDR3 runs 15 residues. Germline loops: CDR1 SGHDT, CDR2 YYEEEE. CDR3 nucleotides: TGTGCCAGCAGCTCCCTCGGGGCGGGAGGGGAGACCCAGTACTTC. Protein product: CASSSLGAGGETQYF.

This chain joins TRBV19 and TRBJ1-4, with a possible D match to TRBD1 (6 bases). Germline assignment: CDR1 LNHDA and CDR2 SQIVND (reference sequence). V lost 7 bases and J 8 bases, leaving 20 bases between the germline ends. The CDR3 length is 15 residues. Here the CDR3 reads CASTSLLGTNEKLFF. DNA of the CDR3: TGTGCCAGTACCTCCCTACTAGGGACAAACGAAAAACTGTTTTTT. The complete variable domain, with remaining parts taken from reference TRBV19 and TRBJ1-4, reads DGGITQSPKYLFRKEGQNVTLSCEQNLNHDAMYWYRQDPGQGLRLIYYSQIVNDFQKGDIAEGYSVSREKKESFPLTVTSAQKNPTAFYLCASTSLLGTNEKLFFGSGTQLSVL.

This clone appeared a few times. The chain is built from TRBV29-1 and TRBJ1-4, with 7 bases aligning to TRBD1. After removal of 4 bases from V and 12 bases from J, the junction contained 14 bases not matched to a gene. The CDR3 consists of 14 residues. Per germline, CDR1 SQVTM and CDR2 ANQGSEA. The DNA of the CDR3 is TGCAGCGTTGTCGGACAGGCCTTAGACGGGCAACTGTTTTTT. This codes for CSVVGQALDGQLFF.

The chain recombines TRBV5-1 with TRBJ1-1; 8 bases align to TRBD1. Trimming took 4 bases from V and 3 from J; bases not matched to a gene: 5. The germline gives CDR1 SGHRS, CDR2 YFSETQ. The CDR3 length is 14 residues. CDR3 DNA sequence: TGCGCCAGCAGCGTTCAGGGGGCTGACACTGAAGCTTTCTTT. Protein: CASSVQGADTEAFF.